This TCR beta chain stems from a study of OX40 agonist ivuxolimab in advanced cancers. Study-level background: Patients received ivuxolimab, an intravenous treatment, every 2 weeks at 0.01 to 10 mg/kg.

Germline V lookup: CDR1 SGDLS, CDR2 YYNGEE. This CDR3 spans 16 amino acids. V gave up 1 base and J gave up 0 bases; unmatched junction bases: 4. Some clones are missing from TCRdb's copy, which holds only in-frame ones; the method was immunoSEQ multiplex PCR. The table lists approximately 58,000 clones, around 93% of them singletons. People who had autoimmune disease history or systemic immunosuppression were excluded. The chain recombines TRBV9 with TRBJ2-3, with 8 positions matching TRBD2. Specimen: CD4+ or CD8+ T cells sorted from blood, collected in a trial of the OX40 agonist ivuxolimab. This clonotype originated in an adult with an advanced solid tumor such as melanoma, head and neck, liver or kidney cancer. CDR3 nucleotides: TGTGCCAGCAGCGTATCCGGGAGGGCTAGCACAGATACGCAGTATTTT. It encodes CASSVSGRASTDTQYF.